This T cell receptor (beta chain) originates from a study of T cell responses to AZD1222 COVID-19 vaccine. Study-level results: Unmutated variant regions reportedly attract nearly half of all spike-specific TCRs. The study found vaccine-associated CD4 TCRs spanning spike, dominant at 160-218 and 743-854.

Germline V gene data show CDR1 as MDHEN and CDR2 as SYDVKM. V gave up 6 bases and J gave up 5 bases; unmatched junction bases: 9. The CDR3 is made up of 15 amino acids. Analysis merged second doses at about 4 or about 12 weeks. As concerns this clone: The target antigen is unknown.

The assay was immunoSEQ multiplex PCR, and TCRdb's table has in-frame clones only and misses some. The sample holds about 150,000 clones, roughly nine tenths seen once. The clonotype comes from an adult who received the AZD1222 COVID-19 vaccine. The chain combines TRBV28 with TRBJ1-5, with 8 bases that match TRBD1. The material sequenced was peripheral blood, taken 28 days after the second AZD1222 dose. Written as DNA, the CDR3 is TGTGCCAGCAGAGACACAGGGGGTAGGCATCAGCCCCAGCATTTT. Protein product: CASRDTGGRHQPQHF. Full variable domain (outside the CDR3, taken from reference TRBV28 and TRBJ1-5): DVKVTQSSRYLVKRTGEKVFLECVQDMDHENMFWYRQDPGLGLRLIYFSYDVKMKEKGDIPEGYSVSREKKERFSLILESASTNQTSMYLCASRDTGGRHQPQHFGDGTRLSIL.